A single sample gave rise to the 29 T cell receptor beta chains below, sequenced in a study of blood T cell repertoires in COVID-19. This table comes from immunoSEQ multiplex PCR, and its TCRdb copy is limited to in-frame clones, with some not included. The table records under 350,000 clones, 80% to 90% of them present only once. Input material: PBMCs or T cells enriched from blood (not recorded which). These receptors all stem from a woman aged 40 to 55 with acute COVID-19.

V and J are TRBV15 and TRBJ2-5; TRBD2 agrees at 8 bases. In germline, CDR1 is LNHNV, CDR2 YYDKDF (reference sequence). Trimming cost V 5 bases and J 4 bases; bases outside gene matches: 12. The CDR3 is 16 residues long. This chain's CDR3 is CATSASAGGLLETQYF. CDR3 sequence (DNA): TGTGCCACCAGCGCTTCGGCGGGGGGCCTTCTAGAGACCCAGTACTTC.

This clone was counted only a few times. The chain links TRBV28 to TRBJ2-3, with 14 bases that match TRBD2. Germline trimming cut 6 bases from V and 5 bases from J; bases unmatched to any gene: 7. Germline V gene data show CDR1 as MDHEN and CDR2 as SYDVKM. This CDR3 has 16 residues. The CDR3 DNA sequence: TGTGCCAGCAGCCAAAGACTAGCGGGAGGGCGAGATACGCAGTATTTT. Translated: CASSQRLAGGRDTQYF.

With regard to this clone: Other DNA sequences within the sample encode an identical CDR3. The chain joins TRBV9 to TRBJ2-7; TRBD1 matches 8 bases. Trimming at V came to 0 bases and at J to 1 base, leaving 3 bases not matched to a gene. Per germline, CDR1 SGDLS and CDR2 YYNGEE. The CDR3 contains 15 residues. Here the CDR3 DNA reads TGTGCCAGCAGCGTAGGGACAGGGTCGTCCTACGAGCAGTACTTC. It codes for CASSVGTGSSYEQYF.

As concerns this clone: The sample carries other DNA sequences with the same CDR3. V and J are TRBV3-1 (or the pseudogene TRBV3-2) and TRBJ1-1, with D possibly TRBD1 on 5 matching bases. Trimming took off 1 base at V and 1 base at J, with 7 bases between the two ends. Germline V lookup: CDR1 LGHDT, CDR2 YNNKEL (reference sequence). This CDR3 is 14 amino acids long. The CDR3 loop reads CASSQVQGNTEAFF. Here the CDR3 DNA reads TGTGCCAGCAGCCAAGTGCAGGGGAACACTGAAGCTTTCTTT.

V usage is TRBV6-5 and J usage is TRBJ2-7, with a tentative D call TRBD2 (6 bases). This CDR3 comprises 13 residues. CDR1 is MNHEY, CDR2 SVGAGI, per germline. V lost 6 bases and J 5 bases, leaving 14 bases between the germline ends. The CDR3 protein is CASRSGTSHEQYF. CDR3 bases: TGTGCCAGCAGATCCGGGACTTCCCACGAGCAGTACTTC.

The rearrangement links TRBV2 to TRBJ2-5; TRBD1 agrees at 7 bases. J was trimmed by 4 bases and V by 2 bases; bases with no gene match: 10. This CDR3 has 16 residues. Germline V lookup: CDR1 SNHLY, CDR2 FYNNEI. CDR3 bases: TGTGCCAGCAGTGAATTTGGGGGACAGTCCGCAGAGACCCAGTACTTC. This sequence encodes CASSEFGGQSAETQYF. The full variable domain, in which reference TRBV2 and TRBJ2-5 provide the parts outside the CDR3, is EPEVTQTPSHQVTQMGQEVILRCVPISNHLYFYWYRQILGQKVEFLVSFYNNEISEKSEIFDDQFSVERPDGSNFTLKIRSTKLEDSAMYFCASSEFGGQSAETQYFGPGTRLLVL.

The chain carries TRBV11-2 and TRBJ2-3, with a weak D call TRBD1 (6 bases). Trimming pared 2 bases from V and 3 bases from J, leaving 9 bases between. Germline CDR1 SGHAT, CDR2 FQNNGV. This CDR3 region has 14 residues. The CDR3 coding sequence is TGTGCCAGCAGCTTAAACAGGGTTACAGATACGCAGTATTTT. It is translated as CASSLNRVTDTQYF.

This clone was seen once. The chain uses TRBV6-5 and TRBJ1-5; TRBD1 might be the D (5 bases). The CDR3 spans 14 residues. Between the trimmed V and J ends, which lost 5 bases and 7 bases, there was a span of 15 bases. The germline gives CDR1 MNHEY, CDR2 SVGAGI. Here the CDR3 DNA reads TGTGCCAGCAGTCGGAAAGGGGCGTCACAGCCCCAGCATTTT. Amino acids: CASSRKGASQPQHF.

The DNA of the CDR3 is TGTGCCAGCAGCTCCACAGGGATGATCTATGGCTACACCTTC. Translating it yields CASSSTGMIYGYTF. The rearrangement uses TRBV5-6 and TRBJ1-2, with D maybe TRBD1 (6 bases). Between the trimmed V and J ends, which lost 3 bases and 4 bases, there was a span of 13 bases. This CDR3 spans 14 amino acids. The germline V gene has CDR1 SGHDT and CDR2 YYEEEE.

The chain links TRBV27 to TRBJ2-3, with a weak D call TRBD2 (6 bases). CDR3 size: 13 residues. Per the germline V gene, CDR1 is MNHEY and CDR2 is SMNVEV (reference sequence). V was shortened by 3 bases and J by 3 bases, with 7 bases between the two germline ends. CDR3 nucleotides: TGTGCCAGCAGTTTCGGGAGAACAGATACGCAGTATTTT. Translated, it gives CASSFGRTDTQYF.

The CDR3 protein is CASSTRPGDANYGYTF. The CDR3 DNA follows: TGCGCCAGCAGCACCCGTCCGGGGGACGCTAACTATGGCTACACCTTC. J is TRBJ1-2 and V is TRBV5-1; weak D call: TRBD1 (5 bases). The CDR3 loop spans 16 amino acids. V lost 4 bases and J lost 0, with 16 bases in between. Germline CDR1 and CDR2: SGHRS and YFSETQ.

The chain links TRBV28 to TRBJ2-7; 9 bases fit TRBD2. This CDR3 spans 18 amino acids. The germline V gene encodes CDR1 MDHEN and CDR2 SYDVKM. V shed 2 bases and J 0 bases; nucleotides not matched to a gene: 11. CDR3 residues: CASSLALSGRLSSYEQYF. The CDR3 bases are TGTGCCAGCAGTTTAGCTTTGAGCGGGAGGCTTAGCTCCTACGAGCAGTACTTC.

This clone showed up just once. This chain uses TRBV5-1 with TRBJ1-1; D unresolved. Looked up from germline, CDR1 is SGHRS and CDR2 is YFSETQ. CDR3 size: 11 residues. Trimming took 7 bases from V and 3 from J, leaving 7 bases between them. The CDR3 spells CASLRDTEAFF. The CDR3 region has the DNA TGCGCCAGCCTAAGAGACACTGAAGCTTTCTTT. Looking up the rest from reference TRBV5-1 and TRBJ1-1 gives the full variable domain: KAGVTQTPRYLIKTRGQQVTLSCSPISGHRSVSWYQQTPGQGLQFLFEYFSETQRNKGNFPGRFSGRQFSNSRSEMNVSTLELGDSALYLCASLRDTEAFFGQGTRLTVV.

The chain links TRBV5-6 to TRBJ1-5; 8 positions match TRBD1. J was trimmed by 6 bases and V by 4 bases; bases with no gene match: 6. This CDR3 contains 14 residues. Germline CDR1 and CDR2: SGHDT and YYEEEE. This CDR3 is CASSRTGRSQPQHF. As DNA, the CDR3 is TGTGCCAGCAGCCGGACAGGGAGGAGTCAGCCCCAGCATTTT.

The V and J genes are TRBV24-1 and TRBJ1-1, with TRBD1 matching over 10 bases. From germline, CDR1 is KGHDR and CDR2 SFDVKD. The CDR3 has 15 residues. V trimming: 3 bases; J trimming: 10 bases; junction bases outside the gene matches: 10. The CDR3, as DNA: TGTGCCACCAGTGATACTATGGACAGGGGGTCTAGAGCTTTCTTT. Its translation: CATSDTMDRGSRAFF.

This chain connects TRBV2 to TRBJ1-5; D not resolved. Germline-derived CDR1 and CDR2 are SNHLY and FYNNEI. V was cut by 5 bases and J by 3 bases, with 11 bases left in between. The CDR3 has 14 residues. The CDR3 loop is CASSKEAANQPQHF. In DNA form, the CDR3 reads TGTGCCAGCAGTAAGGAGGCTGCCAATCAGCCCCAGCATTTT.

This chain uses TRBV11-3 with TRBJ2-3, with a weak D call TRBD1 (6 bases). Trimming left V 4 bases short and J 2 bases short, with 10 bases between. CDR3 length: 14 residues. Germline V gene data show CDR1 as SGHNT and CDR2 as YENEEA. For the CDR3, the DNA is TGTGCCAGCAGCTCGCAGGGGTCCACAGATACGCAGTATTTT. It yields the protein CASSSQGSTDTQYF. The full variable domain, rest sourced from reference TRBV11-3 and TRBJ2-3, is EAGVVQSPRYKIIEKKQPVAFWCNPISGHNTLYWYLQNLGQGPELLIRYENEEAVDDSQLPKDRFSAERLKGVDSTLKIQPAELGDSAVYLCASSSQGSTDTQYFGPGTRLTVL.

The V gene is TRBV7-9, the J gene TRBJ2-1, with 10 bases aligning to TRBD2. Looked up from germline, CDR1 is SEHNR and CDR2 is FQNEAQ (reference sequence). This CDR3 contains 15 residues. Unmatched junction bases numbered 3, after V lost 0 bases and J lost 7 bases. CDR3 in amino acids: CASSLAQRGGNEQFF. CDR3 bases: TGTGCCAGCAGCTTAGCCCAGCGGGGGGGAAATGAGCAGTTCTTC.

A single count supports this clone. The V call is TRBV5-4, the J call TRBJ1-4, with 8 bases fitting TRBD1. V lost 1 base and J lost 8; bases outside the gene matches: 4. The CDR3 has 14 residues. Looked up from germline, CDR1 is SGHNT and CDR2 is YYREEE (reference sequence). The DNA of the CDR3 is TGTGCCAGCAGCTTGCAGGGGGCCAAAGAAAAACTGTTTTTT. Its translation: CASSLQGAKEKLFF.

The chain carries TRBV7-2 and TRBJ2-2; 11 bases match TRBD2. Germline CDR1 and CDR2: SGHTA and FQGNSA. This CDR3 has 19 residues. V was clipped by 0 bases and J by 1 base; unmatched bases: 7. Here the CDR3 DNA reads TGTGCCAGCAGCTTAGCGCGTAGCGGGGGGGTGCGGAACACCGGGGAGCTGTTTTTT. It yields the protein CASSLARSGGVRNTGELFF.

The chain has TRBV29-1 and TRBJ2-3, with 8 bases fitting TRBD2. V gave up 4 bases and J gave up 1 base; unmatched junction bases: 1. CDR1 is SQVTM and CDR2 is ANQGSEA in the germline V gene. This CDR3 has 13 residues. For the CDR3, the DNA is TGCAGCGTTGTGCGGGGGGGCACAGATACGCAGTATTTT. Protein sequence: CSVVRGGTDTQYF.

The genes are TRBV19 and TRBJ1-1; D is unclear. This CDR3 has 14 amino acids. V was cut by 4 bases and J by 4 bases, with 13 bases left in between. Germline V gene lookup returns CDR1 LNHDA and CDR2 SQIVND (reference sequence). The CDR3 loop is CASSTGGRPTEAFF. CDR3 in DNA: TGTGCCAGTAGTACGGGAGGACGGCCCACTGAAGCTTTCTTT.

J is TRBJ2-1 and V is TRBV14, with 11 nucleotides matching TRBD2. After removal of 2 bases from V and 2 bases from J, the junction contained 2 bases not matched to a gene. Germline-derived CDR1 and CDR2 are SGHDN and FVKESK. The CDR3 runs to 16 residues. The CDR3 spells CASSQLAGGTYNEQFF. In nucleotides, the CDR3 is TGTGCCAGCAGCCAACTAGCGGGAGGTACCTACAATGAGCAGTTCTTC.

The rearrangement joins TRBV20-1 to TRBJ2-3, with 8 bases lining up with TRBD2. Per germline, CDR1 DFQATT and CDR2 SNEGSKA (reference sequence). CDR3 length equals 14 residues. J gave up 3 bases and V 3 bases, and 5 bases lay outside the gene matches. The CDR3 DNA reads TGCAGTGCTAGTGGTGCGGGAGGAACAGATACGCAGTATTTT. Its protein product is CSASGAGGTDTQYF.

V usage is TRBV6-5 and J usage is TRBJ2-5, with 8 bases that match TRBD1. V dropped 0 bases and J dropped 5; count of bases not matched to a gene: 5. This CDR3 region has 15 residues. Germline CDR1 is MNHEY and CDR2 is SVGAGI. In nucleotides, the CDR3 is TGTGCCAGCAGTTACTCTGACAGGGGTTGGGAGACCCAGTACTTC. Encoded protein: CASSYSDRGWETQYF.

The gene calls are TRBV7-2 and TRBJ1-5; D perhaps matches TRBD1 (5 bases). The CDR3 covers 14 residues. Germline-derived CDR1 and CDR2 are SGHTA and FQGNSA. Trimming stripped 5 bases from V and 3 bases from J, with 11 bases between. The CDR3 is CASSLNRNNQPQHF. CDR3 in DNA: TGTGCCAGCAGCCTTAACAGGAACAATCAGCCCCAGCATTTT.

This clone turned up a few times. The chain has TRBV3-1 (or the pseudogene TRBV3-2) and TRBJ1-2; maybe TRBD1 (6 bases). Trimming cost V 1 base and J 5 bases, with 14 bases left between them. CDR1 is LGHDT and CDR2 is YNNKEL in the germline V gene (reference sequence). The CDR3 has 15 residues. The DNA for the CDR3 is TGTGCCAGCAGCCAAGGGGCACAGGGTGGGTATGGCTACACCTTC. This codes for CASSQGAQGGYGYTF.

This CDR3 reads CASSQDLGGTQETQYF. CDR3 sequence (DNA): TGCGCCAGCAGCCAAGATCTTGGCGGGACCCAAGAGACCCAGTACTTC. The genes are TRBV4-3 and TRBJ2-5; the D gene is possibly TRBD2 (6 bases). Germline CDR1 reads LGHNA; CDR2 reads YSLEER. CDR3 length: 16 residues. The V end was cut by 0 bases, the J end by 1 base, with 12 bases between.

J is TRBJ2-3 and V is TRBV25-1; maybe TRBD1 (6 bases). This CDR3 spans 15 amino acids. V was clipped by 3 bases and J by 2 bases, with 12 bases between them. CDR1 and CDR2 (germline): MGHDK, SYGVNS. The CDR3, as DNA: TGTGCCAGCAGTGATTACAGGGCTTACACAGATACGCAGTATTTT. This gives the protein CASSDYRAYTDTQYF.